This TCR beta chain was documented in a study of T cells after yellow fever vaccination. Findings and limits, study-wide: Abundant clonotypes from the bulk population could contaminate FACS-sorted repertoires. In post-booster samples, most primary-vaccination clones reappeared (about 95% CD4, 70% to 90% CD8).

This clonotype was detected a few times. Its cognate antigen is unknown. Making TCR cDNA involved 5'RACE template switching, which added UMIs and a universal primer site. TCRdb recomputed calls from the 5' RACE reads with MiXCR, one row per CDR3 protein. The sample lists about 630,000 distinct CDR3 sequences; approximately 13% were seen once. The TCR was taken from a man aged 25 to 45 who received the YFV17D yellow fever vaccine. The starting material was PBMCs, obtained on the day of the yellow fever booster vaccination.

Here the CDR3 reads CASSPLPRTGGETQYF. CDR3 nucleotide sequence: TGTGCCAGCAGTCCCCTACCCCGGACAGGTGGGGAGACCCAGTACTTC. The gene calls are TRBV12-3 or TRBV12-4 and TRBJ2-5; TRBD1 matches at 7 bases. The CDR3 has 16 amino acids. V was clipped by 5 bases and J by 5 bases; unmatched bases: 14.